The rows below give T cell receptor beta chains drawn from one sample of a study of blood T cell repertoires in COVID-19. Some clones are missing from TCRdb's copy, which holds only in-frame ones; the method was immunoSEQ multiplex PCR. The sample has around 270,000 clones, around 85% seen once. The sample consisted of peripheral blood. All receptors derive from a human donor with COVID-19, enrolled during active disease. The donor label of this sample is uncertain. Each CDR3 is given with its conserved first and last residue. The order of the fields is D gene, clone size, J gene, V gene, CDR3 DNA, CDR3 protein. D genes are given only for firm matches. The size of a clone is reported for some rows only, either as once, few or many, or as a class for expanded clones.

NA	NA	TRBJ1-1	TRBV19	TGTGCCAGTAGTATTCCCCTAGGCACTGAAGCTTTCTTT	CASSIPLGTEAFF
NA	NA	TRBJ1-1	TRBV27	TGTGCCAGCGGTTTTGATTCCGGTAACCCAACCCCTCAACAGGGTTGGACTGAAGCTTTCTTT	CASGFDSGNPTPQQGWTEAFF
TRBD1	NA	TRBJ1-2	TRBV5-6	TGTGCCAGCAGTCTCCGGGACAGGAGAGCCTATGGCTACACCTTC	CASSLRDRRAYGYTF
NA	NA	TRBJ2-1	TRBV7-2	TGTGCCAGCAGCTTAGCGTGGGAGAATGAGCAGTTCTTC	CASSLAWENEQFF
NA	NA	TRBJ1-3	TRBV2	TGTGCCAGCAGCTCTGCAGGGTACTCTGGAAACACCATATATTTT	CASSSAGYSGNTIYF
NA	NA	TRBJ1-1	TRBV19	TGTGCCAGTAAACTCGGGGGGGCCACTGAAGCTTTCTTT	CASKLGGATEAFF
NA	NA	TRBJ1-4	TRBV1	TGCACCAGCAGCCCCGGTGGACAGCTTAATGAAAAACTGTTTTTT	CTSSPGGQLNEKLFF
TRBD1	NA	TRBJ1-6	TRBV10-3	TGTGCCATCAGTCAGGGGGCAGATAATTCACCCCTCCACTTT	CAISQGADNSPLHF
TRBD1	NA	TRBJ1-1	TRBV18	TGTGCCAGCTCACGGGACAGTAAGAACACTGAAGCTTTCTTT	CASSRDSKNTEAFF
NA	NA	TRBJ1-2	TRBV19	TGTGCCAGTGGCAACAGGATTCCCACTAACTATGGCTACACCTTC	CASGNRIPTNYGYTF
NA	NA	TRBJ1-3	TRBV9	TGTGCCAGCAGCGTAGATCCGCTACCGCGAACTGGAAACACCATATATTTT	CASSVDPLPRTGNTIYF
NA	NA	TRBJ1-2	TRBV28	TGTGCCAGCAGTACTGTCGCCCGGTCTGGCTACACCTTC	CASSTVARSGYTF
NA	NA	TRBJ1-1	TRBV10-3	TGTGCCATCAGTGAGTTACAGGGCCGACGTTACACTGAAGCTTTCTTT	CAISELQGRRYTEAFF
TRBD2	NA	TRBJ2-3	TRBV29-1	TGCAGCGTTGGGGGCGGGAGGAGAGATACGCAGTATTTT	CSVGGGRRDTQYF
TRBD1	once	TRBJ1-1	TRBV9	TGTGCCAGCAGCGGAGGGGGCTTGGACACTGAAGCTTTCTTT	CASSGGGLDTEAFF
NA	NA	TRBJ2-1	TRBV11-2	TGTGCCAGCAGCTTAAAGCCCCACAATGAGCAGTTCTTC	CASSLKPHNEQFF
TRBD1	once	TRBJ2-7	TRBV5-4	TGTGCCAGCAGCTCCTCCGGGACAGGGATCTACGAGCAGTACTTC	CASSSSGTGIYEQYF
TRBD1	many	TRBJ2-7	TRBV11-1	TGTGCCAGCAGCCCCAGGGGGCGTTACGAGCAGTACTTC	CASSPRGRYEQYF
TRBD1	NA	TRBJ1-1	TRBV10-3	TGTGCCATCAGTGAAAGGGGGCAGAGCACTGAAGCTTTCTTT	CAISERGQSTEAFF
NA	NA	TRBJ1-5	TRBV7-9	TGTGCCAGCAGCTTAGAAGGGGGAAGGAATCAGCCCCAGCATTTT	CASSLEGGRNQPQHF
NA	NA	TRBJ2-7	TRBV10-3	TGTGCCATCAGGATAGACGGGAGCTCCTACGAGCAGTACTTC	CAIRIDGSSYEQYF
TRBD1	NA	TRBJ1-5	TRBV28	TGTGCCAGCGGAGACAGGGGGCATCAGCCCCAGCATTTT	CASGDRGHQPQHF
TRBD1	once	TRBJ1-2	TRBV9	TGTGCCAGCAGCCAAGGGACAGAGATTAGTAGCTACACCTTC	CASSQGTEISSYTF
NA	NA	TRBJ1-2	TRBV19	TGTGCCAGTAGTATTATCCCGGACAGTGGCTACACCTTC	CASSIIPDSGYTF
TRBD1	once	TRBJ1-1	TRBV5-1	TGCGCCAGCAGCACGGACAGGGGAACGGTGAACACTGAAGCTTTCTTT	CASSTDRGTVNTEAFF
TRBD1	NA	TRBJ1-6	TRBV7-2	TGTGCCAGCAGCTACGACAGGGTGAATTCACCCCTCCACTTT	CASSYDRVNSPLHF
TRBD1	NA	TRBJ2-7	TRBV19	TGTGCCAGCCGGGACAGGTTCATTGGGCAGTACTTC	CASRDRFIGQYF
NA	NA	TRBJ1-1	TRBV7-8	TGTGCCAGCAGCCCCAGACAGGTGGCTTTCTTT	CASSPRQVAFF
NA	NA	TRBJ2-3	TRBV6-5	TGTGCCAGCCAGAGGGCAGATACGCAGTATTTT	CASQRADTQYF
NA	once	TRBJ1-1	TRBV6-5	TGTGCCAGCAAAAGGGGGAAGGACACTGAAGCTTTCTTT	CASKRGKDTEAFF
NA	NA	TRBJ1-1	TRBV19	TGTGCCAGTAGTATAAGGGGGACATTGAACACTGAAGCTTTCTTT	CASSIRGTLNTEAFF
NA	NA	TRBJ1-6	TRBV3-1/TRBV3-2	TGTGCCAGCAGCCAAGACAGGGTGTCACCCCTCCACTTT	CASSQDRVSPLHF
NA	NA	TRBJ1-1	TRBV7-8	TGTGCCAGCAGCTGGACAGAAAACACTGAAGCTTTCTTT	CASSWTENTEAFF
NA	NA	TRBJ1-3	TRBV19	TGTGCCAGTATCAGAAACTCTGGAAACACCATATATTTT	CASIRNSGNTIYF
NA	NA	TRBJ2-2	TRBV7-2	TGTGCCAGCAGCTTAGCCCGAGCTAGAATCACCGGGGAGCTGTTTTTT	CASSLARARITGELFF
NA	NA	TRBJ2-1	TRBV19	TGTGCCAGTAGTATCGCAGGGAAGGGAGAGCAGTTCTTC	CASSIAGKGEQFF
TRBD1	NA	TRBJ1-1	TRBV18	TGTGCCAGCTCACAGAGGACAGGGTACTTGGACACTGAAGCTTTCTTT	CASSQRTGYLDTEAFF
NA	NA	TRBJ2-2	TRBV2	TGTGCCAGCTCCGGGAGAGGCACCGGGGAGCTGTTTTTT	CASSGRGTGELFF
NA	NA	TRBJ1-2	TRBV5-8	TGTGCCAGCAGATTCACAGGGTACTATGGCTACACCTTC	CASRFTGYYGYTF
NA	NA	TRBJ1-6	TRBV6-1	TGTGCCAGCAGTGATGGGGGGAATTCCTATAATTCACCCCTCCACTTT	CASSDGGNSYNSPLHF
TRBD2	NA	TRBJ2-5	TRBV13	TGTGCCAGCAGCCCCCGCGGGGGGGCGCCGGGACAAGAGACCCAGTACTTC	CASSPRGGAPGQETQYF
TRBD1	NA	TRBJ1-5	TRBV27	TGTGCCAGCAGTTTATACAGGGGTAGTCAGCCCCAGCATTTT	CASSLYRGSQPQHF
TRBD1	NA	TRBJ1-2	TRBV15	TGTGCCACCAGCAGAGCCGGGCAGGGGGCGGAGGTTGGCACCTTC	CATSRAGQGAEVGTF
NA	NA	TRBJ2-1	TRBV12-3/TRBV12-4	TGTGCCAGCAGACCGGGAGCTAGAGTTGAGCAGTTCTTC	CASRPGARVEQFF